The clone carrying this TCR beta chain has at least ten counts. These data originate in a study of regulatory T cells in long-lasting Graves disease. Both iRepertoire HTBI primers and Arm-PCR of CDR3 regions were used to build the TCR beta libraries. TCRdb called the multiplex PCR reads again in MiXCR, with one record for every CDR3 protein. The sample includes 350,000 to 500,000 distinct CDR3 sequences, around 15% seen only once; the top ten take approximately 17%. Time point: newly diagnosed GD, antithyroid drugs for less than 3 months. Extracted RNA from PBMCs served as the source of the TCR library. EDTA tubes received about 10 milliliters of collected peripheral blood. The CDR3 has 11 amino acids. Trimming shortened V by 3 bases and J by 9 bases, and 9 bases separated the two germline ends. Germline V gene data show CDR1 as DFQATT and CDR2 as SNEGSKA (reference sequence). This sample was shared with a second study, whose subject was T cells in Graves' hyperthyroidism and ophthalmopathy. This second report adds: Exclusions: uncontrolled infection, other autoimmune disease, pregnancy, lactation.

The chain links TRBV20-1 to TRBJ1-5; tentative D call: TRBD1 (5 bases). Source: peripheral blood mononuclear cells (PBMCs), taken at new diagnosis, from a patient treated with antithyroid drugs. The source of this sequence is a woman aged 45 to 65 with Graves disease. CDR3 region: CSARTGGPQHF. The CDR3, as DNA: TGCAGTGCTAGGACCGGGGGGCCCCAGCATTTT.